Each of the 18 T cell receptor beta chains below was sequenced from the same sample in a study of shared clonotypes between healthy human individuals. TCRdb's table, derived via immunoSEQ multiplex PCR, lists solely in-frame clones and lacks some. The profile shows about 1 million clones, 70% to 80% of them singletons. The sequenced sample was memory CD4+ T cells sorted from blood. Subset specified: CD45RA-negative fraction. These receptors were obtained from a man aged 18 to 29 in good health.

The V and J genes are TRBV2 and TRBJ2-3, with no clear D. V was trimmed by 0 bases and J by 4 bases, leaving 2 bases between them. Germline V CDR1 and CDR2: SNHLY, FYNNEI. The CDR3 spans 12 residues. The CDR3 coding sequence is TGTGCCAGCAGTGAAGCGGCAGATACGCAGTATTTT. Its translation is CASSEAADTQYF.

The chain is built from TRBV9 and TRBJ2-1; the match to TRBD2 covers 9 bases. Looked up from germline, CDR1 is SGDLS and CDR2 is YYNGEE. The V segment lost 0 bases and the J segment 7 bases; nucleotides outside the gene matches: 8. The CDR3 extends over 16 amino acids. DNA of the CDR3: TGTGCCAGCAGCGTAGGTCCTAGCGGGATTAAGAATGAGCAGTTCTTC. Its protein product is CASSVGPSGIKNEQFF.

The chain couples TRBV7-9 to TRBJ1-2; D is possibly TRBD1 (5 bases). Germline assignment: CDR1 SEHNR and CDR2 FQNEAQ (reference sequence). The V end lost 1 base, the J end lost 4 bases, and 13 bases lay between the germline ends. CDR3 length equals 15 residues. This CDR3 is CASSLGQSVTYGYTF. The CDR3, as DNA: TGTGCCAGCAGCTTAGGACAGTCGGTCACCTATGGCTACACCTTC.

The chain joins TRBV6-5 to TRBJ2-7; 10 bases fit TRBD1. With V trimmed by 3 bases and J by 4 bases, 3 bases remained unmatched. The CDR3 spans 14 residues. CDR1 and CDR2 (germline): MNHEY, SVGAGI. This CDR3 is CASSYRTGGYEQYF. The CDR3 nucleotides read TGTGCCAGCAGTTATAGGACAGGGGGATACGAGCAGTACTTC.

The chain carries TRBV30 and TRBJ1-4; D gene ambiguous. Germline CDR1 and CDR2: GTSNPN and SVGIG (reference sequence). Trimming stripped 5 bases from V and 4 bases from J, with 5 bases between. The CDR3 totals 11 residues. The DNA for the CDR3 is TGTGCCTGGGGGAATAATGAAAAACTGTTTTTT. Translation gives CAWGNNEKLFF. Complete variable domain (other parts from reference TRBV30 and TRBJ1-4): SQTIHQWPATLVQPVGSPLSLECTVEGTSNPNLYWYRQAAGRGLQLLFYSVGIGQISSEVPQNLSASRPQDRQFILSSKKLLLSDSGFYLCAWGNNEKLFFGSGTQLSVL.

This clone is a singleton in its sample. The J gene is TRBJ2-1, the V gene TRBV18, with D unresolved. The V and J ends lost 1 base and 6 bases respectively, with 19 bases between them. Germline values: CDR1 KGHSH, CDR2 LQKENI. The CDR3 sequence is 17 residues long. In nucleotides, the CDR3 is TGTGCCAGCTCACCACTAGTAGTAACCCATGGGCCCAATGAGCAGTTCTTC. Encoded protein: CASSPLVVTHGPNEQFF.

This clone is a singleton in its sample. The gene calls are TRBV5-1 and TRBJ2-2; 7 nucleotides align to TRBD2. Germline V gene lookup returns CDR1 SGHRS and CDR2 YFSETQ. The CDR3 sequence is 15 residues long. V was pared by 3 bases and J by 8 bases, with 10 bases of the junction left unmatched. DNA of the CDR3: TGCGCCAGCAGCTCCCAGACTAGCCCGGCGGGGGAGCTGTTTTTT. This gives the protein CASSSQTSPAGELFF.

With regard to this clone: Within the sample, other DNA sequences also encode this same CDR3. The rearrangement links TRBV5-1 to TRBJ2-7, with 10 nucleotides matching TRBD2. CDR1 SGHRS and CDR2 YFSETQ come from the germline V gene. This CDR3 comprises 13 residues. V lost 3 bases, J lost 4 bases, and 1 base stayed unmatched. The CDR3 protein is CASSWTSGYEQYF. CDR3 coding DNA: TGCGCCAGCAGCTGGACTAGCGGTTACGAGCAGTACTTC.

Concerning this clone: This CDR3 is also generated by other DNA sequences in the sample. V and J are TRBV5-1 and TRBJ2-3; D uncertain. There are 13 residues in the CDR3. V gave up 4 bases and J gave up 2 bases, with 8 bases separating them. CDR1 and CDR2 (germline): SGHRS, YFSETQ. The CDR3 region has the DNA TGCGCCAGCAGCCTCTCGGCCACAGATACGCAGTATTTT. This gives the protein CASSLSATDTQYF.

This clone came up once. The V gene is TRBV14, the J gene TRBJ2-3, with 8 bases identical to TRBD2. The CDR3 runs 17 residues. V shed 4 bases and J 7 bases; nucleotides not matched to a gene: 16. Germline CDR1 is SGHDN and CDR2 is FVKESK. The CDR3 DNA reads TGTGCCAGCAGCCGCCCATTGTCTGGCGGGGGGCTGAATACGCAGTATTTT. Amino acid sequence: CASSRPLSGGGLNTQYF.

This clone showed up many times. The V call is TRBV7-9, the J call TRBJ1-2; 12 nucleotides align to TRBD1. Germline V gives CDR1 SEHNR, CDR2 FQNEAQ (reference sequence). The CDR3 loop spans 16 amino acids. V trimming: 5 bases; J trimming: 6 bases; junction bases outside the gene matches: 10. The CDR3 loop is CASSLTGTGGGNGYTF. The CDR3 bases are TGTGCCAGCAGCCTTACCGGGACAGGGGGCGGGAATGGCTACACCTTC.

The chain has TRBV28 and TRBJ2-7, with D possibly called TRBD1 or TRBD2 (5 bases each). Per germline, CDR1 MDHEN and CDR2 SYDVKM. V dropped 8 bases and J dropped 3 bases, with 14 bases sitting between them. The CDR3 totals 13 residues. CDR3 amino acids: CASSPGGSYEQYF. As DNA, the CDR3 is TGTGCCAGCTCCCCTGGGGGTAGCTACGAGCAGTACTTC.

The chain carries TRBV25-1 and TRBJ1-3, with D unresolved. Deletions cut 6 bases from V and 4 bases from J, with 10 bases between. CDR1 and CDR2 (germline): MGHDK, SYGVNS. The CDR3 is made up of 13 amino acids. CDR3 loop: CASSLTAGNTIYF. The CDR3 DNA follows: TGTGCCAGCAGCCTAACCGCAGGAAACACCATATATTTT.

CDR3 nucleotides: TGTGCCAGCAGTAGAGATCCTGGCGGGTACAATGAGCAGTTCTTC. Residues: CASSRDPGGYNEQFF. The chain recombines TRBV2 with TRBJ2-1; a possible D gene is TRBD2 (5 bases). The germline V gene encodes CDR1 SNHLY and CDR2 FYNNEI. Trimming shortened V by 5 bases and J by 4 bases, and 15 bases separated the two germline ends. This CDR3 is built from 15 residues.

A single count supports this clone. The chain has TRBV19 and TRBJ1-1; D possibly corresponds to TRBD1 (5 bases). CDR1 is LNHDA, CDR2 SQIVND, per germline (reference sequence). This CDR3 spans 15 amino acids. The V and J ends lost 6 bases and 5 bases respectively, with 19 bases between them. CDR3 nucleotide sequence: TGTGCCAGTAGCCCTCAGGACAATCCCACTACTGAAGCTTTCTTT. Protein sequence: CASSPQDNPTTEAFF. The full variable domain, completed using reference TRBV19 and TRBJ1-1, is DGGITQSPKYLFRKEGQNVTLSCEQNLNHDAMYWYRQDPGQGLRLIYYSQIVNDFQKGDIAEGYSVSREKKESFPLTVTSAQKNPTAFYLCASSPQDNPTTEAFFGQGTRLTVV.

The J gene is TRBJ2-5, the V gene TRBV7-9; possibly TRBD1 for D (5 bases). Germline values: CDR1 SEHNR, CDR2 FQNEAQ (reference sequence). This CDR3 is 13 amino acids long. The ends were cut back, 5 bases at V and 5 bases at J, with 12 bases in the middle. CDR3 loop: CASSRQGRETQYF. The CDR3 coding sequence is TGTGCCAGCAGCCGGCAGGGCCGGGAGACCCAGTACTTC.

V gene TRBV5-1 combines with J gene TRBJ2-7; TRBD1 or TRBD2 may be the D gene (5 bases each). This CDR3 spans 13 amino acids. Trimming took 4 bases from V and 3 from J, leaving 11 bases between them. The germline V gene encodes CDR1 SGHRS and CDR2 YFSETQ. CDR3 sequence reads: CASSKGRDYEQYF. As DNA, the CDR3 is TGCGCCAGCAGCAAGGGACGGGACTACGAGCAGTACTTC.

The chain employs TRBV5-1 and TRBJ2-7; 11 nucleotides align to TRBD2. The J segment lost 3 bases and the V segment lost 2 bases, leaving 7 bases of the junction unmatched. The germline CDR1 and CDR2 sequences are SGHRS and YFSETQ. This CDR3 region has 16 residues. For the CDR3, the DNA is TGCGCCAGCAGCTTTGGCGGGACTAGCGGTAACTACGAGCAGTACTTC. Its translation is CASSFGGTSGNYEQYF.